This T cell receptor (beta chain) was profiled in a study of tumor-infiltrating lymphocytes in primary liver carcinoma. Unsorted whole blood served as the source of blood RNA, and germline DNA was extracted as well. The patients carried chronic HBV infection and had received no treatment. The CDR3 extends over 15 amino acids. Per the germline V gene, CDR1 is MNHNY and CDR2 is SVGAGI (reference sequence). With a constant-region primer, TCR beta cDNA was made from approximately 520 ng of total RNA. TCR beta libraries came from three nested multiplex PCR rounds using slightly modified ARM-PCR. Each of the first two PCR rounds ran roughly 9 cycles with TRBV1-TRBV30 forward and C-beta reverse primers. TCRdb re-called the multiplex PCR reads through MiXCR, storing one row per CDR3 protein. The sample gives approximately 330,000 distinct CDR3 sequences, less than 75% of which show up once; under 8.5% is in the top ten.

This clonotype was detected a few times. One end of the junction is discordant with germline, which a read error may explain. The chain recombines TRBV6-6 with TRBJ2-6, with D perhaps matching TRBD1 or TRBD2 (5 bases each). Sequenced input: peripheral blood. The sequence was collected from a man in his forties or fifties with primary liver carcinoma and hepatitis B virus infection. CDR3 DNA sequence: TGTGCCAGCAGCTCCTACAGCTCTGGGACCAACGTTCTGACTTTC. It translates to CASSSYSSGTNVLTF.